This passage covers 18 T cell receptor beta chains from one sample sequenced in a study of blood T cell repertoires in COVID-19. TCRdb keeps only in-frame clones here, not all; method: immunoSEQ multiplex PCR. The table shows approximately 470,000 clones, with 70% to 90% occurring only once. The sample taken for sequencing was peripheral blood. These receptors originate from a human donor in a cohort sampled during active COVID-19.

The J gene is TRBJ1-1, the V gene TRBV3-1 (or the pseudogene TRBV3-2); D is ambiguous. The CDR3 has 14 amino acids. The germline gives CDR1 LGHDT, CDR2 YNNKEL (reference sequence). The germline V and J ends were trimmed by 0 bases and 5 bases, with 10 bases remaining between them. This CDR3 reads CASSQESRVTEAFF. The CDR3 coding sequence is TGTGCCAGCAGCCAAGAATCGAGGGTTACTGAAGCTTTCTTT.

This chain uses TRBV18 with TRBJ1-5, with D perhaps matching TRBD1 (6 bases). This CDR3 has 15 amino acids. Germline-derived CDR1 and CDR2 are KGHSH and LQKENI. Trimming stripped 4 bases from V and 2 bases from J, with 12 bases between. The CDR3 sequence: CASSLIGGGNQPQHF. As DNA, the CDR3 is TGTGCCAGCTCACTTATAGGGGGGGGCAATCAGCCCCAGCATTTT.

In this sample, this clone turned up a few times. Here the CDR3 reads CASRLSGGPYGYTF. The DNA of the CDR3 is TGTGCCAGCAGGCTCTCAGGGGGGCCCTATGGCTACACCTTC. This rearrangement joins TRBV28 to TRBJ1-2; the match to TRBD1 covers 7 bases. Germline values: CDR1 MDHEN, CDR2 SYDVKM. CDR3 length equals 14 residues. V gave up 6 bases and J gave up 4 bases; unmatched junction bases: 8.

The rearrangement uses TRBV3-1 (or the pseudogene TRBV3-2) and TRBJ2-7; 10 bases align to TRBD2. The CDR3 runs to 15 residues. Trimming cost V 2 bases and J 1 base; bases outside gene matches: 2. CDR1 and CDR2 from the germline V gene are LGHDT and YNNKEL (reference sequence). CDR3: CASSQLAGGSYEQYF. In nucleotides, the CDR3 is TGTGCCAGCAGCCAATTAGCGGGAGGTTCCTACGAGCAGTACTTC.

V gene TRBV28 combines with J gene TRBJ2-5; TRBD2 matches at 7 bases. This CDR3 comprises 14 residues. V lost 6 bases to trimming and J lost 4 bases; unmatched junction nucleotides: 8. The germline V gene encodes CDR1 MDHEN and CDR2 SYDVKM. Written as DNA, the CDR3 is TGTGCCAGCAGCTCTAGCGGCGTAGGAGAGACCCAGTACTTC. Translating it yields CASSSSGVGETQYF.

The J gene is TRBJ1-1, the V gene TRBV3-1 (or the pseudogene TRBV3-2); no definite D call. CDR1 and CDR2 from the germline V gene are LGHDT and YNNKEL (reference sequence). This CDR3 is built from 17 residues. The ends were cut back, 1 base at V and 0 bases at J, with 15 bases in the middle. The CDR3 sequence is CASSQGIGQLLNTEAFF. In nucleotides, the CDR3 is TGTGCCAGCAGCCAAGGTATTGGGCAGTTACTGAACACTGAAGCTTTCTTT.

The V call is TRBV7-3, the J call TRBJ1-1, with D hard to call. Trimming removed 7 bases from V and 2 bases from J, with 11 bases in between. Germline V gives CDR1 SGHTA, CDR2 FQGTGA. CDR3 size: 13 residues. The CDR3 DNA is TGTGCCAGCAACTTTGGAGCCAACACTGAAGCTTTCTTT. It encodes CASNFGANTEAFF.

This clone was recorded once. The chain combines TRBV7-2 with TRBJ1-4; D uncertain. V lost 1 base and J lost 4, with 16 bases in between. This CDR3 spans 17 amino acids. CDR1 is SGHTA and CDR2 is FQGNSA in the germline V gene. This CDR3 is CASSLDIPRGSNEKLFF. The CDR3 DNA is TGTGCCAGCAGCTTAGATATCCCGAGAGGTAGTAATGAAAAACTGTTTTTT.

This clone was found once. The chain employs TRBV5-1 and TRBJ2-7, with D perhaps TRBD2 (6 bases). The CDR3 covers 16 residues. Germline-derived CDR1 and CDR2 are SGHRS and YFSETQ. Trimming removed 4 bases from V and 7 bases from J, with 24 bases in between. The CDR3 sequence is CASSQTRLEGIGEQYF. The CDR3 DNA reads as TGCGCCAGCAGCCAGACAAGACTAGAAGGGATCGGTGAGCAGTACTTC.

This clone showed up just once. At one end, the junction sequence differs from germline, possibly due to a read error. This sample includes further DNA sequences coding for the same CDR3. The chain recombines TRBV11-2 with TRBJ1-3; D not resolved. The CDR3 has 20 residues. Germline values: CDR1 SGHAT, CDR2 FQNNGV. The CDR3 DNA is TGTGCCAGTAGCTTAGATGGTTCGATACACGGACGGGGCTCTGGAAACACCATATATTTT. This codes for CASSLDGSIHGRGSGNTIYF.

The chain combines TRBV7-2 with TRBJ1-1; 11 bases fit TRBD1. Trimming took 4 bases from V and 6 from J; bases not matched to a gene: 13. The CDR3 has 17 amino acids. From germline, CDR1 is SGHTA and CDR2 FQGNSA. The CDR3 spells CASSSLGTGGRGAEAFF. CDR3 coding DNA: TGTGCCAGCAGCTCGCTCGGGACAGGGGGTCGGGGCGCTGAAGCTTTCTTT.

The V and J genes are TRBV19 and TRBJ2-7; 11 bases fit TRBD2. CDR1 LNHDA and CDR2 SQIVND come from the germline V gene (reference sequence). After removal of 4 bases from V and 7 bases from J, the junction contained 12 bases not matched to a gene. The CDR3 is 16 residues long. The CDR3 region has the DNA TGTGCCAGTAGTACCCCGGGCACTAGCGGGAGTCGTGAGCAGTACTTC. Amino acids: CASSTPGTSGSREQYF.

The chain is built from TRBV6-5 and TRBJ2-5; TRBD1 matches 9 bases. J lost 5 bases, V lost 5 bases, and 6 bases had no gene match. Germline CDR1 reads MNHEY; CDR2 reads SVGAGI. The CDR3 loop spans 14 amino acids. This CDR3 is CASSQGTGYETQYF. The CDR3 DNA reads TGTGCCAGCAGTCAGGGGACAGGGTACGAGACCCAGTACTTC.

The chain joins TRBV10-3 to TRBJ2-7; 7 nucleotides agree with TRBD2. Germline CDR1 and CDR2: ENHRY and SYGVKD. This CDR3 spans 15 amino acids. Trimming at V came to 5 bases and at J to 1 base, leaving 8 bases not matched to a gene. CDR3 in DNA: TGTGCCATCAGTCCCGGGGCTAGCGGTTCCTACGAGCAGTACTTC. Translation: CAISPGASGSYEQYF.

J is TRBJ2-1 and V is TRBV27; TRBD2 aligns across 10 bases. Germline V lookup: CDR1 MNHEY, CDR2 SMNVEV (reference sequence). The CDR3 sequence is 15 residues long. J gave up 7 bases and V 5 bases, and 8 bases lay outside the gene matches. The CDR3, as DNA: TGTGCCAGCAGTGTCCTAGCGGGGGACTTAAATGAGCAGTTCTTC. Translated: CASSVLAGDLNEQFF.

CDR3 amino acids: CASSTGTEGFRRGYTF. CDR3 sequence (DNA): TGTGCCAGCAGCACCGGGACAGAAGGGTTTCGAAGGGGCTACACCTTC. The chain combines TRBV5-4 with TRBJ1-2; TRBD1 agrees at 7 bases. V gave up 4 bases and J gave up 8 bases; unmatched junction bases: 17. There are 16 residues in the CDR3. CDR1 is SGHNT, CDR2 YYREEE, per germline (reference sequence).

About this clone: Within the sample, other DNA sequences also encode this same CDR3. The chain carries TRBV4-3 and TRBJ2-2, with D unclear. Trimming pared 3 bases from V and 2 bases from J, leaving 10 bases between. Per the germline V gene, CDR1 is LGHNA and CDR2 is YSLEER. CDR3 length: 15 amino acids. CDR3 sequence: CASSQVRQNTGELFF. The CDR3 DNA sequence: TGCGCCAGCAGCCAGGTCCGACAAAACACCGGGGAGCTGTTTTTT.

The CDR3 sequence: CASSVDRSTDTQYF. Here the CDR3 DNA reads TGTGCCAGCAGCGTGGACAGAAGCACAGATACGCAGTATTTT. The chain recombines TRBV9 with TRBJ2-3; a weak D match, TRBD1 (6 bases). The CDR3 loop spans 14 amino acids. V lost 2 bases to trimming and J lost 0 bases, with 7 bases between them. Germline loops: CDR1 SGDLS, CDR2 YYNGEE.